The 3 T cell receptor beta chains below were found in one sample sequenced in a study of T cells in Graves' hyperthyroidism and ophthalmopathy. RNA transcripts were the template for amplifying TCR beta CDR3 regions. Initially, a first-round RT-PCR of the TCR CDR3 employed the HTBI primer set. MiXCR, applied by TCRdb to the multiplex PCR reads, yields one record per CDR3 protein. The sample holds 350,000 or so distinct CDR3 sequences, approximately 18% seen once. Sequenced sample: blood. These receptors came from a woman in her twenties or thirties with Graves' hyperthyroidism that later progressed to Graves' ophthalmopathy.

The rearrangement links TRBV11-2 to TRBJ2-1, with TRBD2 matching over 13 bases. J was trimmed by 7 bases and V by 4 bases; bases with no gene match: 13. The CDR3 has 18 residues. Germline CDR1 is SGHAT and CDR2 is FQNNGV. The CDR3 protein is CASSYGLAGVGERNEQFF. Written as DNA, the CDR3 is TGTGCCAGCAGCTACGGACTAGCGGGAGTGGGGGAGAGGAATGAGCAGTTCTTC.

This clonotype was recorded many times. The chain uses TRBV20-1 and TRBJ2-5, with TRBD2 matching 8 bases. The CDR3 consists of 17 residues. Trimming cost V 5 bases and J 5 bases; bases outside gene matches: 19. Per the germline V gene, CDR1 is DFQATT and CDR2 is SNEGSKA (reference sequence). The CDR3 region is CSAFSTSVRVFGETQYF. The CDR3 region has the DNA TGCAGTGCTTTCTCGACTAGCGTCAGGGTCTTCGGCGAGACCCAGTACTTC.

The genes are TRBV18 and TRBJ1-5; 8 bases map to TRBD1. The V segment lost 2 bases and the J segment 7 bases; nucleotides outside the gene matches: 7. CDR1 and CDR2 (germline): KGHSH, LQKENI. The CDR3 extends over 15 amino acids. The CDR3 sequence: CASSPTQGAGQPQHF. In DNA, the CDR3 is TGTGCCAGCTCACCAACGCAGGGGGCCGGGCAGCCCCAGCATTTT. Full variable domain (rest looked up from reference TRBV18 and TRBJ1-5): NAGVMQNPRHLVRRRGQEARLRCSPMKGHSHVYWYRQLPEEGLKFMVYLQKENIIDESGMPKERFSAEFPKEGPSILRIQQVVRGDSAAYFCASSPTQGAGQPQHFGDGTRLSIL.